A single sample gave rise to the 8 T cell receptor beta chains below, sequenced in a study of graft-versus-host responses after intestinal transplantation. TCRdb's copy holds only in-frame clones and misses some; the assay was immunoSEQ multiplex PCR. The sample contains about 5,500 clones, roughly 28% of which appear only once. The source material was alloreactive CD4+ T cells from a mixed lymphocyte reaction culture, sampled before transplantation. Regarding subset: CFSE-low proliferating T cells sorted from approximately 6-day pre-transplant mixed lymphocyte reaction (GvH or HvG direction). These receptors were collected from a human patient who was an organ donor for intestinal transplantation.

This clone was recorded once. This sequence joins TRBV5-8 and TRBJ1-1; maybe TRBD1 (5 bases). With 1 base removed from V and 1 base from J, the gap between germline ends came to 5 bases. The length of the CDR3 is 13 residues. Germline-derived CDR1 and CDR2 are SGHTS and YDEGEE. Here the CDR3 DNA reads TGTGCCAGCAGCTTGACAGGGAACACTGAAGCTTTCTTT. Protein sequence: CASSLTGNTEAFF.

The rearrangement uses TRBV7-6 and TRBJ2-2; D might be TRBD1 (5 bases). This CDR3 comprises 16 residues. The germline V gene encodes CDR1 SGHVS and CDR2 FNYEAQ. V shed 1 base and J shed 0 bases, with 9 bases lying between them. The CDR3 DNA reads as TGTGCCAGCAGCTTAGGGGGCGGAACGAACACCGGGGAGCTGTTTTTT. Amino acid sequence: CASSLGGGTNTGELFF.

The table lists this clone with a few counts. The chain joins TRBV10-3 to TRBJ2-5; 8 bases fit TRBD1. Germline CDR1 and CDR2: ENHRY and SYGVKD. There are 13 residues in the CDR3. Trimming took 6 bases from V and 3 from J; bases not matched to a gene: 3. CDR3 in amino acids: CAISLTGEETQYF. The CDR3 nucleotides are TGTGCCATCAGCCTGACAGGGGAAGAGACCCAGTACTTC.

In DNA form, the CDR3 reads TGCGCCAGCAGCCCAACGCCAAGGCAGTTTAACTATGGCTACACCTTC. Translating gives CASSPTPRQFNYGYTF. V and J are TRBV4-1 and TRBJ1-2; D gene ambiguous. With 4 bases removed from V and 1 base from J, the gap between germline ends came to 16 bases. This CDR3 is 16 amino acids long. CDR1 is MGHRA, CDR2 YSYEKL, per germline.

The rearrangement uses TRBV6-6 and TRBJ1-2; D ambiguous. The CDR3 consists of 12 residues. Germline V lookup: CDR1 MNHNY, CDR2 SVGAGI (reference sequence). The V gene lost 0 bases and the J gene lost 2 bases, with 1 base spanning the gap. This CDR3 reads CASSYSNYGYTF. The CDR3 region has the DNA TGTGCCAGCAGTTACTCCAACTATGGCTACACCTTC.

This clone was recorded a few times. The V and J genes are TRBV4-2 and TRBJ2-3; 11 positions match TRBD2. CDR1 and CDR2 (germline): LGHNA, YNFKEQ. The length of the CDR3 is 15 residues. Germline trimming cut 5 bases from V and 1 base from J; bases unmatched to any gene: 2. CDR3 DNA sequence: TGTGCCAGCAGCTTGGGACTAGCGGGCACAGATACGCAGTATTTT. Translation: CASSLGLAGTDTQYF.

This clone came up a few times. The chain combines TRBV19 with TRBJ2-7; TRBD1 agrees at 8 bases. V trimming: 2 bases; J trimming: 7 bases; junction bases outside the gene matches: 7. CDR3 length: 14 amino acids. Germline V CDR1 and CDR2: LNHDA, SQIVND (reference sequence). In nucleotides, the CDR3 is TGTGCCAGTAGTATAAGCAGGGGGCGAATGGAGCAGTACTTC. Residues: CASSISRGRMEQYF.

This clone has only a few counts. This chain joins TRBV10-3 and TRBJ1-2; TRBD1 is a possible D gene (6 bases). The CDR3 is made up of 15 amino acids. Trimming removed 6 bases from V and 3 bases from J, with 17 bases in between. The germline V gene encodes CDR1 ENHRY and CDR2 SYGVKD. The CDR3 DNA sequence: TGTGCCATCAGATCCACAGGGACCGAAGACTATGGCTACACCTTC. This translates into CAIRSTGTEDYGYTF.